Each of the 29 T cell receptor beta chains below was sequenced from the same sample in a study of T cell responses to AZD1222 COVID-19 vaccine. The data were produced by immunoSEQ multiplex PCR, yet TCRdb's version contains in-frame clones alone and is incomplete. The data contain about 140,000 clones, 93% of them singletons. This specimen consisted of peripheral blood, obtained after recovery from COVID-19. All receptors derive from an adult who had recovered from COVID-19.

The V call is TRBV20-1, the J call TRBJ2-7; TRBD1 matches at 7 bases. From germline, CDR1 is DFQATT and CDR2 SNEGSKA (reference sequence). The CDR3 contains 11 residues. The J segment lost 13 bases and the V segment lost 3 bases, leaving 9 bases of the junction unmatched. CDR3 amino acids: CSASEGAGGYF. DNA of the CDR3: TGCAGTGCTAGCGAGGGGGCGGGTGGTTACTTC.

The chain has TRBV27 and TRBJ2-1; unclear D gene. This CDR3 contains 12 residues. V shed 3 bases and J shed 7 bases, with 7 bases lying between them. From germline, CDR1 is MNHEY and CDR2 SMNVEV (reference sequence). For the CDR3, the DNA is TGTGCCAGCAGTTTGGGCGGAAATGAGCAGTTCTTC. It translates to CASSLGGNEQFF.

The V call is TRBV6-2 or TRBV6-3, the J call TRBJ2-7; 11 positions agree with TRBD2. Per germline, CDR1 MNHEY and CDR2 SVGEGT. This CDR3 comprises 14 residues. Trimming cost V 5 bases and J 7 bases; bases outside gene matches: 7. CDR3 protein: CASSIAGGPKEQYF. The CDR3 nucleotides read TGTGCCAGCAGTATAGCGGGAGGGCCAAAAGAGCAGTACTTC.

This sequence joins TRBV6-5 and TRBJ1-5; D is possibly TRBD1 (6 bases). CDR1 MNHEY and CDR2 SVGAGI come from the germline V gene. This CDR3 contains 15 residues. V was shortened by 4 bases and J by 3 bases, with 13 bases between the two germline ends. In nucleotides, the CDR3 is TGTGCCAGCAGTTCGACAGGACAGATCAATCAGCCCCAGCATTTT. Its translation: CASSSTGQINQPQHF.

The chain couples TRBV9 to TRBJ2-3, with TRBD2 matching over 11 bases. This CDR3 spans 14 amino acids. Germline lookup yields CDR1 SGDLS and CDR2 YYNGEE. The trim removed 3 bases at V and 7 bases at J, leaving 4 bases unmatched. Here the CDR3 reads CASSGSGRVNTQYF. The CDR3 bases are TGTGCCAGCAGCGGTAGCGGGAGGGTAAATACGCAGTATTTT.

This rearrangement joins TRBV3-1 (or the pseudogene TRBV3-2) to TRBJ1-2, with no clear D. This CDR3 has 12 amino acids. Trimming took 3 bases from V and 3 from J, leaving 5 bases between them. Per the germline V gene, CDR1 is LGHDT and CDR2 is YNNKEL (reference sequence). The CDR3 protein is CASSHGDYGYTF. DNA of the CDR3: TGTGCCAGCAGCCACGGGGACTATGGCTACACCTTC.

This rearrangement joins TRBV4-1 to TRBJ1-6; D gene unclear. Trimming removed 4 bases at V and 6 bases at J, with 13 bases between. This CDR3 has 15 residues. The germline gives CDR1 MGHRA, CDR2 YSYEKL. CDR3 DNA: TGCGCCAGCAGCCCCAGCCAGGTTGCTAATTCACCCCTCCACTTT. Translated, it gives CASSPSQVANSPLHF.

The chain combines TRBV19 with TRBJ2-2; 8 bases line up with TRBD2. V lost 7 bases and J lost 5; bases outside the gene matches: 9. The CDR3 totals 15 residues. The V gene's germline CDR1 is LNHDA and CDR2 SQIVND (reference sequence). The DNA for the CDR3 is TGTGCCAGTACCGAGCGGGAGAGGCTGACCGGGGAGCTGTTTTTT. This encodes CASTERERLTGELFF.

V usage is TRBV19 and J usage is TRBJ2-1; D call uncertain. V lost 3 bases and J 3 bases, leaving 18 bases between the germline ends. Germline assignment: CDR1 LNHDA and CDR2 SQIVND (reference sequence). This CDR3 contains 17 residues. The CDR3 nucleotides read TGTGCCAGTAGTATCAGCAGGAGACGAACGCTCTACAATGAGCAGTTCTTC. This sequence encodes CASSISRRRTLYNEQFF.

This chain connects TRBV10-1 to TRBJ2-7, with no clear D. V lost 2 bases and J 2 bases, leaving 10 bases between the germline ends. There are 14 residues in the CDR3. Germline-derived CDR1 and CDR2 are WNHNN and SYGVQD (reference sequence). The DNA of the CDR3 is TGCGCCAGCAGTGAGGAATGGCCCCCCTACGAGCAGTACTTC. This sequence encodes CASSEEWPPYEQYF.

The chain employs TRBV9 and TRBJ2-7; 7 bases fit TRBD2. V trimming: 4 bases; J trimming: 4 bases; junction bases outside the gene matches: 11. Germline-derived CDR1 and CDR2 are SGDLS and YYNGEE. The CDR3 is made up of 15 amino acids. In nucleotides, the CDR3 is TGTGCCAGCAGCCCCCAGGCGGGAGCTTGGTACGAGCAGTACTTC. As protein: CASSPQAGAWYEQYF.

This sequence joins TRBV14 and TRBJ2-1; tentatively, D is TRBD2 (6 bases). The germline V and J ends were trimmed by 5 bases and 4 bases, with 15 bases remaining between them. The CDR3 loop spans 15 amino acids. CDR1 and CDR2 (germline): SGHDN, FVKESK. As DNA, the CDR3 is TGTGCCAGCAGCACCCGGGAGATCCTATACAATGAGCAGTTCTTC. Its translation: CASSTREILYNEQFF.

The chain has TRBV4-1 and TRBJ2-2; TRBD1 is a possible D gene (6 bases). The CDR3 loop spans 16 amino acids. V lost 3 bases and J 5 bases, leaving 16 bases between the germline ends. Per the germline V gene, CDR1 is MGHRA and CDR2 is YSYEKL. The CDR3 DNA follows: TGCGCCAGCAGCCATGCGAGGACAGTTTCGACCGGGGAGCTGTTTTTT. Translation: CASSHARTVSTGELFF.

The gene calls are TRBV11-2 and TRBJ2-7; a possible D gene is TRBD1 (6 bases). Germline CDR1 is SGHAT and CDR2 is FQNNGV. The V end was cut by 5 bases, the J end by 0 bases, with 17 bases between. This CDR3 is built from 16 residues. The CDR3 DNA sequence: TGTGCCAGCAGCCGAGGGACATTCGGGATCTCCTACGAGCAGTACTTC. Its translation is CASSRGTFGISYEQYF.

The CDR3 region is CASGLGASGFYNEQFF. For the CDR3, the DNA is TGTGCTAGTGGTTTGGGGGCTAGCGGCTTCTACAATGAGCAGTTCTTC. This rearrangement joins TRBV12-5 to TRBJ2-1; 7 bases are a match to TRBD2. Germline assignment: CDR1 LGHNT and CDR2 FRNRAP. The CDR3 runs 16 residues. V dropped 1 base and J dropped 3; count of bases not matched to a gene: 6.

V is TRBV7-6 and J is TRBJ2-5, with TRBD2 as a possible D gene (6 bases). CDR1 SGHVS and CDR2 FNYEAQ come from the germline V gene. CDR3 length equals 13 residues. Trimming cost V 5 bases and J 2 bases, with 9 bases left between them. CDR3 DNA: TGTGCCAGCAGCCAGGGACTTCAAGAGACCCAGTACTTC. Its translation: CASSQGLQETQYF.

V and J are TRBV6-5 and TRBJ1-6; D gene ambiguous. Per germline, CDR1 MNHEY and CDR2 SVGAGI. Trimming took off 2 bases at V and 4 bases at J, with 6 bases between the two ends. The CDR3 runs 14 residues. The CDR3 sequence is CASSYEPYNSPLHF. The CDR3 bases are TGTGCCAGCAGTTACGAGCCTTATAATTCACCCCTCCACTTT.

The rearrangement joins TRBV7-8 to TRBJ2-1; D is possibly TRBD1 or TRBD2 (7 bases each). The germline CDR1 and CDR2 sequences are SGHVS and FQNEAQ. CDR3 length: 15 amino acids. V lost 1 base to trimming and J lost 4 bases, with 11 bases between them. CDR3 residues: CASSLGGGQYNEQFF. Written as DNA, the CDR3 is TGTGCCAGCAGCTTAGGGGGGGGACAGTACAATGAGCAGTTCTTC. The whole variable domain, filled in from reference TRBV7-8 and TRBJ2-1, reads GAGVSQSPRYKVAKRGQDVALRCDPISGHVSLFWYQQALGQGPEFLTYFQNEAQLDKSGLPSDRFFAERPEGSVSTLKIQRTQQEDSAVYLCASSLGGGQYNEQFFGPGTRLTVL.

V gene TRBV11-2 combines with J gene TRBJ1-4; D not resolved. Trimming removed 10 bases at V and 3 bases at J, with 18 bases between. CDR3 length equals 15 residues. Per germline, CDR1 SGHAT and CDR2 FQNNGV. The CDR3 region has the DNA TGTGCCATCCTATGGGTCTGCACGGCTAATGAAAAACTGTTTTTT. It yields the protein CAILWVCTANEKLFF.

CDR3 amino acids: CASSPGGGLAGAPIGELFF. As DNA, the CDR3 is TGTGCCAGCAGTCCAGGGGGGGGACTAGCGGGAGCACCTATCGGGGAGCTGTTTTTT. The chain employs TRBV28 and TRBJ2-2; TRBD2 aligns across 14 bases. This CDR3 is built from 19 residues. The V segment lost 5 bases and the J segment 7 bases; nucleotides outside the gene matches: 15. From germline, CDR1 is MDHEN and CDR2 SYDVKM. Filled out from reference TRBV28 and TRBJ2-2, the complete variable domain reads DVKVTQSSRYLVKRTGEKVFLECVQDMDHENMFWYRQDPGLGLRLIYFSYDVKMKEKGDIPEGYSVSREKKERFSLILESASTNQTSMYLCASSPGGGLAGAPIGELFFGEGSRLTVL.

The chain is built from TRBV7-2 and TRBJ1-3; D is unresolved. V was cut by 4 bases and J by 0 bases, with 16 bases left in between. Germline V gene sequence: CDR1 SGHTA, CDR2 FQGNSA. The CDR3 loop spans 17 amino acids. CDR3 in DNA: TGTGCCAGCAGCTCCCCCGCCCGCAAGAACTCTGGAAACACCATATATTTT. It specifies CASSSPARKNSGNTIYF.

The chain is built from TRBV5-6 and TRBJ2-2; the D gene is possibly TRBD1 (6 bases). CDR3 length: 14 amino acids. The ends were cut back, 1 base at V and 7 bases at J, with 11 bases in the middle. Germline lookup yields CDR1 SGHDT and CDR2 YYEEEE. CDR3 region: CASSLIGGYGELFF. The CDR3 nucleotides read TGTGCCAGCAGCTTGATAGGGGGTTACGGGGAGCTGTTTTTT. Combining the CDR3 with reference TRBV5-6 and TRBJ2-2 gives the whole variable domain DAGVTQSPTHLIKTRGQQVTLRCSPKSGHDTVSWYQQALGQGPQFIFQYYEEEERQRGNFPDRFSGHQFPNYSSELNVNALLLGDSALYLCASSLIGGYGELFFGEGSRLTVL.

This rearrangement joins TRBV19 to TRBJ2-5; possible D gene TRBD1, 6 bases. V shed 5 bases and J shed 5 bases, with 12 bases lying between them. The CDR3 loop spans 13 amino acids. The germline gives CDR1 LNHDA, CDR2 SQIVND (reference sequence). CDR3 sequence (DNA): TGTGCCAGTAGTCCGACAGGTTTGGAGACCCAGTACTTC. It is translated as CASSPTGLETQYF.

Notes on this clone: One junction end disagrees with the germline gene, perhaps due to a read error. J is TRBJ1-1 and V is TRBV7-9, with TRBD1 identical over 8 bases. CDR3 size: 12 residues. Germline V gene lookup returns CDR1 SEHNR and CDR2 FQNEAQ (reference sequence). This chain's CDR3 is CASSSGQGDVKF. As DNA, the CDR3 is TGTGCCAGCAGCTCCGGACAGGGAGACGTAAAATTT.

This rearrangement joins TRBV9 to TRBJ1-3; no clear D gene. The CDR3 is made up of 15 amino acids. Looked up from germline, CDR1 is SGDLS and CDR2 is YYNGEE. Deletions cut 4 bases from V and 0 bases from J, with 11 bases between. Here the CDR3 reads CASSPRLLSGNTIYF. In DNA, the CDR3 is TGTGCCAGCAGCCCGAGACTCCTCTCTGGAAACACCATATATTTT. The full variable domain, its missing parts supplied by reference TRBV9 and TRBJ1-3, is DSGVTQTPKHLITATGQRVTLRCSPRSGDLSVYWYQQSLDQGLQFLIQYYNGEERAKGNILERFSAQQFPDLHSELNLSSLELGDSALYFCASSPRLLSGNTIYFGEGSWLTVV.

The chain combines TRBV7-9 with TRBJ1-4; 7 nucleotides align to TRBD1. This CDR3 is built from 19 residues. J gave up 8 bases and V 2 bases, and 20 bases lay outside the gene matches. Germline V lookup: CDR1 SEHNR, CDR2 FQNEAQ (reference sequence). CDR3 protein: CASSLPYRGGLIAREKLFF. For the CDR3, the DNA is TGTGCCAGCAGCTTACCCTACAGGGGCGGGTTGATCGCGAGGGAAAAACTGTTTTTT.

This chain links TRBV5-1 with TRBJ1-1, with D unclear. This CDR3 has 13 residues. Germline V lookup: CDR1 SGHRS, CDR2 YFSETQ. V lost 5 bases, J lost 4 bases, and 12 bases lay in between. DNA for the CDR3: TGCGCCAGCAGTTTCGGCCCCGGCACTGAAGCTTTCTTT. This gives the protein CASSFGPGTEAFF.

This chain's CDR3 is CAWSLGTGPHEQYF. CDR3 sequence (DNA): TGTGCCTGGAGTCTCGGGACAGGGCCCCACGAGCAGTACTTC. The chain joins TRBV30 to TRBJ2-7, with 9 bases that match TRBD1. The junction had 7 bases not matched to a gene; V was cut back by 2 bases and J by 5 bases. The CDR3 totals 14 residues. Germline lookup yields CDR1 GTSNPN and CDR2 SVGIG (reference sequence). Full variable domain (missing parts from reference TRBV30 and TRBJ2-7): SQTIHQWPATLVQPVGSPLSLECTVEGTSNPNLYWYRQAAGRGLQLLFYSVGIGQISSEVPQNLSASRPQDRQFILSSKKLLLSDSGFYLCAWSLGTGPHEQYFGPGTRLTVT.

The chain links TRBV4-2 to TRBJ1-2; 9 nucleotides line up with TRBD1. Germline loops: CDR1 LGHNA, CDR2 YNFKEQ. Trimming at V came to 0 bases and at J to 6 bases, leaving 5 bases not matched to a gene. The CDR3 extends over 15 amino acids. The CDR3 coding sequence is TGTGCCAGCAGCCAAGATGGAGGGACAGGGAATGGCTACACCTTC. Translated: CASSQDGGTGNGYTF.